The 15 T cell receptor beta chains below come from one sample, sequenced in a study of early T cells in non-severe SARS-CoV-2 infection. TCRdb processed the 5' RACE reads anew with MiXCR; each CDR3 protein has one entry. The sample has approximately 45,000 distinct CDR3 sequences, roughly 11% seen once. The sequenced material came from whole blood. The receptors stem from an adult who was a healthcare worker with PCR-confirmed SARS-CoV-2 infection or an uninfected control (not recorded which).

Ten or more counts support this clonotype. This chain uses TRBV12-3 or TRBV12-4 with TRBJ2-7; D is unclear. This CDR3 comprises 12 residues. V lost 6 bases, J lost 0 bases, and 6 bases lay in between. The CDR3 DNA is TGTGCCAGCAGCATATCCTCCTACGAGCAGTACTTC. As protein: CASSISSYEQYF.

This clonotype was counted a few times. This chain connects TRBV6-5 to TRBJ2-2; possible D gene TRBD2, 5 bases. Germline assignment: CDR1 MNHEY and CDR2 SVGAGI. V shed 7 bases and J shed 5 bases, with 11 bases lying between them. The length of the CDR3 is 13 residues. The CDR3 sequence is CASNYGETGELFF. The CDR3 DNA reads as TGTGCCAGCAACTACGGGGAGACCGGGGAGCTGTTTTTT.

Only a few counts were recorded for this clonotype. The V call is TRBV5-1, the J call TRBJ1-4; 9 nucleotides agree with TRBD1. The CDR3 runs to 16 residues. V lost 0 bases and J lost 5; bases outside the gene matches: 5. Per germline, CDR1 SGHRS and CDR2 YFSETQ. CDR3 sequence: CASSLEPGQGNEKLFF. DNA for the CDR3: TGCGCCAGCAGCTTGGAACCGGGACAGGGAAATGAAAAACTGTTTTTT.

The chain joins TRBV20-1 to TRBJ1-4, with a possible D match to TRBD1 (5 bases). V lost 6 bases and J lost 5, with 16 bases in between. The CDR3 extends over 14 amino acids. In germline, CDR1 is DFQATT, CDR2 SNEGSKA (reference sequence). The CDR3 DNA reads TGCAGTGCGGGGGGTGGGACCGCCAATGAAAAACTGTTTTTT. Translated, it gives CSAGGGTANEKLFF.

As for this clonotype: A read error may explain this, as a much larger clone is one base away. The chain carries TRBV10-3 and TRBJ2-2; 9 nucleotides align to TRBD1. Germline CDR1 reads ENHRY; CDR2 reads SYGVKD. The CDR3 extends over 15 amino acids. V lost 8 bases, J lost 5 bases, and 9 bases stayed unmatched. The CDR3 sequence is CAIGWDREGTGELFF. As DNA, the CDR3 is TGTGCCATCGGCTGGGACAGGGAAGGGACCGGGGAGCTGTTTTTT.

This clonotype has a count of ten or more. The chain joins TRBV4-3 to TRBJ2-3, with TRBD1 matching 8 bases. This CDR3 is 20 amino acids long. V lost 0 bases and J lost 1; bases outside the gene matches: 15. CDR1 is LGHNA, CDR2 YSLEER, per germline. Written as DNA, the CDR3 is TGCGCCAGCAGCCAAGATCCCGGGACAGGTCAGGAGGGAGGCACAGATACGCAGTATTTT. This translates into CASSQDPGTGQEGGTDTQYF.

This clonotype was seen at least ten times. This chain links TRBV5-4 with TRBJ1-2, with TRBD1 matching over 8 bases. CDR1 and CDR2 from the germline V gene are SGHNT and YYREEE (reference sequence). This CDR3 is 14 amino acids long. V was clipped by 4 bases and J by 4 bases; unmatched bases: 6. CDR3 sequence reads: CASSPGQGGYGYTF. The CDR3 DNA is TGTGCCAGCAGCCCAGGACAGGGCGGCTATGGCTACACCTTC.

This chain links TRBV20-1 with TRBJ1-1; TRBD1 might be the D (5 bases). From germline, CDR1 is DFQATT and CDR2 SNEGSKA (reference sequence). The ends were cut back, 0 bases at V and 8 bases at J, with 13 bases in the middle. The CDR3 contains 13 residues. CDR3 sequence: CSARDLGDAEAFF. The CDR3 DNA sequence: TGCAGTGCTAGAGATCTCGGGGACGCGGAAGCTTTCTTT.

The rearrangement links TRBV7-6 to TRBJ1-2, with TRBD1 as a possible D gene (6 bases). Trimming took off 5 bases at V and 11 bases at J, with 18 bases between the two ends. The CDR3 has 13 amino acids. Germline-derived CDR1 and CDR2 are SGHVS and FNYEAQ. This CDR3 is CASSPRAGTLYTF. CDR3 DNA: TGTGCCAGCAGCCCGAGAGCCGGGACACTGTACACCTTC.

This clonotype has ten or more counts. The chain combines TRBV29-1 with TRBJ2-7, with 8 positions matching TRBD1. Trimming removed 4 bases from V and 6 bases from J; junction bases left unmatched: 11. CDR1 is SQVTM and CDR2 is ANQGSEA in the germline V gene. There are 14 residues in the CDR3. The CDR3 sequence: CSVAADRVSREQYF. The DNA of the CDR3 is TGCAGCGTTGCCGCGGACAGGGTTTCTCGCGAGCAGTACTTC.

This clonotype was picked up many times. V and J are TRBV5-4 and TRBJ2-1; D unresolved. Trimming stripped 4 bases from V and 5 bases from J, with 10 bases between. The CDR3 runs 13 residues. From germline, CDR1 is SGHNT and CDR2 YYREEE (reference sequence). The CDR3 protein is CASSTDPNNEQFF. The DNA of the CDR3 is TGTGCCAGCAGCACCGACCCCAACAATGAGCAGTTCTTC. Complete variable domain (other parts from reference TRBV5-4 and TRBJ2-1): ETGVTQSPTHLIKTRGQQVTLRCSSQSGHNTVSWYQQALGQGPQFIFQYYREEENGRGNFPPRFSGLQFPNYSSELNVNALELDDSALYLCASSTDPNNEQFFGPGTRLTVL.

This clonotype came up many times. The CDR3 nucleotides read TGCGCCAGCAGCTATCGGGACCTCCTGGGGACTGAAGCTTTCTTT. It encodes CASSYRDLLGTEAFF. The chain joins TRBV5-1 to TRBJ1-1, with a weak D call TRBD1 (5 bases). Trimming pared 3 bases from V and 5 bases from J, leaving 17 bases between. The CDR3 loop spans 15 amino acids. Per the germline V gene, CDR1 is SGHRS and CDR2 is YFSETQ.

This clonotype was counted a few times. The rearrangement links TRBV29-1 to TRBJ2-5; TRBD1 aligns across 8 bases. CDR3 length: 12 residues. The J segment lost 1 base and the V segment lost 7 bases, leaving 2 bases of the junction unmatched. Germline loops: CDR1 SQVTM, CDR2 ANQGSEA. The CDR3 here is CSEGTGQETQYF. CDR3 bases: TGCAGCGAAGGGACAGGCCAAGAGACCCAGTACTTC.

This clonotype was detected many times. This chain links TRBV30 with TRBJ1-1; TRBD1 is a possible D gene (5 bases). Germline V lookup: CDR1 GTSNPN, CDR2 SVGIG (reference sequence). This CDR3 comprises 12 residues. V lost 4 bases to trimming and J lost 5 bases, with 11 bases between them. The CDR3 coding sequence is TGTGCCTGGACCGCAGGGAAGACTGAAGCTTTCTTT. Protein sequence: CAWTAGKTEAFF.

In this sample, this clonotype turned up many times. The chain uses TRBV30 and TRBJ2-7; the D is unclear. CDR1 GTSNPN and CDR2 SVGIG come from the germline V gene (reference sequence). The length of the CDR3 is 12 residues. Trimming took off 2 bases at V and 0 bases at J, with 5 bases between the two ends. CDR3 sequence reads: CAWSPYSYEQYF. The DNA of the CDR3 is TGTGCCTGGAGTCCGTACTCCTACGAGCAGTACTTC.